This T cell receptor (beta chain) was sequenced in a study of shared clonotypes between healthy human individuals. Across the whole study: A few men and a couple of women, aged 18 to 49, were donors. CD4 naive and memory got three plates each, CD8 naive two, CD8 memory one. Study-wide results and caveats: Compared with clonotypes that all four donors shared, non-shared clonotypes had lower generation probabilities.

From CD4+ cells came CD45RA+ naive and CD45RA-negative memory subsets. Using immunoSEQ multiplex PCR, the repertoire was profiled, and TCRdb retains in-frame clones only, with some absent. The repertoire consists of more than 2,000,000 clones, with more than 80% occurring once and the leading ten covering roughly 0.15%. This CDR3 spans 13 amino acids. Per the germline V gene, CDR1 is SGHAT and CDR2 is FQNNGV. J lost 3 bases, V lost 7 bases, and 5 bases had no gene match. A word on this clone: Its target is not known.

Material for sequencing was naive CD4+ T cells sorted from blood. Stated subset: CD45RA+ positively selected. The sequence was collected from a man aged 18-30 years in good health. The rearrangement uses TRBV11-2 and TRBJ2-5, with TRBD1 identical over 7 bases. The CDR3: CASNVGGKETQYF. CDR3 bases: TGTGCCAGCAACGTAGGGGGCAAAGAGACCCAGTACTTC.